A selection of T cell receptor beta chains follows, all from one sample in a study of blood T cells in healthy people across ages. TCRdb ran MiXCR on the 5' RACE reads and lists one entry per CDR3 protein. The table shows 1.5 million to 2 million distinct CDR3 sequences, with roughly 50% occurring only once. Sample: blood. The receptor source for this set is a middle-aged woman in good health. CDR3s include the opening cysteine and the closing phenylalanine or tryptophan. D genes are given only for firm matches. Only some rows state a clone size, as once, few, many or a class for expanded clones.

CDR3aa: CASSQDPEYLADTQYF
CDR3nt: TGCGCCAGCAGCCAAGATCCCGAGTATTTGGCGGATACGCAGTATTTT
j_gene: TRBJ2-3
v_gene: TRBV4-1
abundance: NA
d_gene: NA

CDR3aa: CSVKSGVQDQPQHF
CDR3nt: TGCAGCGTTAAGAGTGGGGTACAAGATCAGCCCCAGCATTTT
j_gene: TRBJ1-5
v_gene: TRBV29-1
abundance: NA
d_gene: NA

CDR3aa: CATSDLTSGGQFF
CDR3nt: TGTGCCACCAGTGATCTTACTAGCGGGGGACAGTTCTTC
j_gene: TRBJ2-1
v_gene: TRBV24-1
abundance: NA
d_gene: TRBD2

CDR3aa: CASSLSSAGVAYEQYF
CDR3nt: TGTGCCAGCAGCCTTTCCTCGGCGGGGGTTGCCTACGAGCAGTACTTC
j_gene: TRBJ2-7
v_gene: TRBV7-2
abundance: NA
d_gene: TRBD2

CDR3aa: CASSRQRGGGSTETQYF
CDR3nt: TGTGCCAGCAGTCGCCAGCGGGGGGGCGGGAGTACCGAGACCCAGTACTTC
j_gene: TRBJ2-5
v_gene: TRBV7-2
abundance: NA
d_gene: TRBD2

CDR3aa: CASSSTAGTEAFF
CDR3nt: TGTGCCAGCAGCTCCACGGCGGGGACTGAAGCTTTCTTT
j_gene: TRBJ1-1
v_gene: TRBV14
abundance: NA
d_gene: NA

CDR3aa: CASSQQPGPNEKLFF
CDR3nt: TGTGCCAGCAGCCAACAACCGGGACCCAATGAAAAACTGTTTTTT
j_gene: TRBJ1-4
v_gene: TRBV16
abundance: once
d_gene: NA

CDR3aa: CSADDRVDNSPLHF
CDR3nt: TGCAGTGCCGATGACAGGGTAGATAATTCACCCCTCCACTTT
j_gene: TRBJ1-6
v_gene: TRBV20-1
abundance: NA
d_gene: TRBD1

CDR3aa: CASSSSGGIAGGDTQYF
CDR3nt: TGTGCCAGCAGCTCTAGCGGGGGGATCGCCGGCGGAGATACGCAGTATTTT
j_gene: TRBJ2-3
v_gene: TRBV11-2
abundance: NA
d_gene: TRBD2

CDR3aa: CASSLGVATSNGYTF
CDR3nt: TGTGCCAGCAGCTTGGGGGTGGCGACGAGTAACGGCTACACCTTC
j_gene: TRBJ1-2
v_gene: TRBV7-2
abundance: few
d_gene: NA

CDR3aa: CAGIIGGDIDEQFF
CDR3nt: TGTGCCGGCATAATAGGGGGCGATATAGATGAGCAGTTCTTC
j_gene: TRBJ2-1
v_gene: TRBV6-1
abundance: NA
d_gene: TRBD1

CDR3aa: CASSLPGGSWETQHF
CDR3nt: TGTGCCAGCAGCTTACCCGGGGGAAGTTGGGAGACCCAGCACTTC
j_gene: TRBJ2-5
v_gene: TRBV5-6
abundance: NA
d_gene: NA

CDR3aa: CASSLRTSGGATEQFF
CDR3nt: TGTGCCAGCAGCCTAAGGACTAGCGGGGGGGCCACTGAGCAGTTCTTC
j_gene: TRBJ2-1
v_gene: TRBV4-2
abundance: NA
d_gene: TRBD2

CDR3aa: CASSEERGLVNIQYF
CDR3nt: TGTGCCAGCAGTGAGGAGCGGGGGCTTGTAAACATTCAGTACTTC
j_gene: TRBJ2-4
v_gene: TRBV2
abundance: NA
d_gene: TRBD2

CDR3aa: CSAAGGPSTDTQYF
CDR3nt: TGCAGTGCCGCGGGGGGACCAAGCACAGATACGCAGTATTTT
j_gene: TRBJ2-3
v_gene: TRBV20-1
abundance: few
d_gene: TRBD2

CDR3aa: CASSSTSGGWQEAQYF
CDR3nt: TGTGCCAGCAGCTCAACTAGCGGGGGCTGGCAAGAGGCCCAGTACTTC
j_gene: TRBJ2-7
v_gene: TRBV7-2
abundance: NA
d_gene: TRBD2

CDR3aa: CASSLREGSYEQYF
CDR3nt: TGTGCCAGCAGTTTACGGGAGGGCTCCTACGAGCAGTACTTC
j_gene: TRBJ2-7
v_gene: TRBV28
abundance: once
d_gene: TRBD2

CDR3aa: CAISGTGKHEQYF
CDR3nt: TGTGCCATATCCGGGACAGGGAAGCACGAGCAGTACTTC
j_gene: TRBJ2-7
v_gene: TRBV10-3
abundance: few
d_gene: TRBD1

CDR3aa: CASGAERGHEQFF
CDR3nt: TGTGCCAGCGGGGCTGAAAGGGGCCATGAGCAGTTCTTC
j_gene: TRBJ2-1
v_gene: TRBV2
abundance: NA
d_gene: NA

CDR3aa: CASSPPGVPTQETQYF
CDR3nt: TGTGCCAGCAGCCCTCCCGGGGTTCCGACCCAAGAGACCCAGTACTTC
j_gene: TRBJ2-5
v_gene: TRBV7-2
abundance: NA
d_gene: NA

CDR3aa: CASRLAGGFIDTQYF
CDR3nt: TGTGCCAGCAGGCTAGCGGGGGGGTTTATAGATACGCAGTATTTT
j_gene: TRBJ2-3
v_gene: TRBV7-2
abundance: NA
d_gene: TRBD2

CDR3aa: CASSAPGGAFYGYTF
CDR3nt: TGTGCCAGCAGCGCACCGGGGGGAGCTTTCTATGGCTACACCTTC
j_gene: TRBJ1-2
v_gene: TRBV13
abundance: NA
d_gene: NA

CDR3aa: CASHPGRGDTQYF
CDR3nt: TGTGCCAGCCACCCAGGCCGGGGGGATACGCAGTATTTT
j_gene: TRBJ2-3
v_gene: TRBV9
abundance: NA
d_gene: NA

CDR3aa: CATLDPAGLPYNEQFF
CDR3nt: TGTGCCACCTTAGACCCAGCGGGTCTACCCTACAATGAGCAGTTCTTC
j_gene: TRBJ2-1
v_gene: TRBV15
abundance: NA
d_gene: NA

CDR3aa: CSVVPRQGKQTQYF
CDR3nt: TGCAGCGTTGTTCCGAGACAGGGGAAACAGACCCAGTACTTC
j_gene: TRBJ2-5
v_gene: TRBV29-1
abundance: few
d_gene: TRBD1

CDR3aa: CSARLQGAWGYTF
CDR3nt: TGCAGTGCTAGATTGCAGGGGGCCTGGGGCTACACCTTC
j_gene: TRBJ1-2
v_gene: TRBV20-1
abundance: NA
d_gene: TRBD1

CDR3aa: CASSYAIASYEQYF
CDR3nt: TGTGCCAGCAGTTACGCGATCGCTTCCTACGAGCAGTACTTC
j_gene: TRBJ2-7
v_gene: TRBV6-2/TRBV6-3
abundance: NA
d_gene: NA

CDR3aa: CASSVLGFGGTDTQYF
CDR3nt: TGTGCCAGCAGTGTGCTAGGTTTCGGTGGCACAGATACGCAGTATTTT
j_gene: TRBJ2-3
v_gene: TRBV2
abundance: NA
d_gene: NA

CDR3aa: CASSSINSGQSYGYTF
CDR3nt: TGTGCCAGCAGTTCCATCAACTCGGGACAGTCTTATGGCTACACCTTC
j_gene: TRBJ1-2
v_gene: TRBV27
abundance: NA
d_gene: TRBD1